These 7 T cell receptor beta chains were sequenced from one sample in a study of cytomegalovirus exposure and HLA in healthy donors. The primer mix had 60 Vbeta and 13 Jbeta primers. Assay used: immunoSEQ multiplex PCR; TCRdb lists only in-frame clones, some missing. The table records approximately 160,000 clones, 84% of them present only once. The sequenced sample was PBMCs. The source is a girl aged 5 to 17 in good health and CMV-seropositive.

The chain carries TRBV5-1 and TRBJ1-2; D is perhaps TRBD1 (6 bases). The CDR3 has 16 residues. The germline CDR1 and CDR2 sequences are SGHRS and YFSETQ. V gave up 5 bases and J gave up 4 bases, with 21 bases separating them. The CDR3 region is CASRPNSDRIGYGYTF. The CDR3, as DNA: TGCGCCAGCAGACCCAATTCTGACAGGATCGGCTATGGCTACACCTTC.

This chain joins TRBV11-2 and TRBJ1-2; TRBD1 matches 7 bases. Germline V gene data show CDR1 as SGHAT and CDR2 as FQNNGV. The CDR3 totals 16 residues. V lost 2 bases to trimming and J lost 7 bases; unmatched junction nucleotides: 13. CDR3 in amino acids: CASSLSLGQGGVGYTF. The CDR3 DNA reads as TGTGCCAGCAGCTTAAGTCTGGGGCAGGGGGGCGTTGGCTACACCTTC.

V gene TRBV27 combines with J gene TRBJ1-4; D may be TRBD1 (6 bases). Per germline, CDR1 MNHEY and CDR2 SMNVEV (reference sequence). CDR3 length equals 14 residues. The V and J ends lost 5 bases and 3 bases respectively, with 10 bases between them. The CDR3 spells CASSHRQANEKLFF. The CDR3 DNA sequence: TGTGCCAGCAGTCATAGACAGGCTAATGAAAAACTGTTTTTT.

V gene TRBV28 combines with J gene TRBJ1-1; D gene ambiguous. V was cut by 4 bases and J by 7 bases, with 19 bases left in between. CDR1 and CDR2 (germline): MDHEN, SYDVKM. This CDR3 spans 15 amino acids. CDR3 loop: CASSSLASARVEAFF. Written as DNA, the CDR3 is TGTGCCAGCAGTTCCCTCGCTTCTGCGAGAGTTGAAGCTTTCTTT.

The chain employs TRBV6-5 and TRBJ1-1, with 7 bases that match TRBD1. The germline V gene encodes CDR1 MNHEY and CDR2 SVGAGI. Trimming at V came to 0 bases and at J to 11 bases, leaving 6 bases not matched to a gene. The CDR3 is 13 residues long. The CDR3 nucleotides read TGTGCCAGCAGTTACTCGGAGGGGGCTACTGCTTTCTTT. Its protein product is CASSYSEGATAFF.

This clone was counted a few times. This rearrangement joins TRBV13 to TRBJ2-7, with D perhaps matching TRBD2 (5 bases). CDR1 PRHDT and CDR2 FYEKMQ come from the germline V gene (reference sequence). The CDR3 covers 13 residues. V shed 8 bases and J shed 3 bases, with 14 bases lying between them. The CDR3 region is CASGGGWIYEQYF. CDR3 nucleotides: TGTGCCAGCGGAGGTGGCTGGATCTACGAGCAGTACTTC.

J is TRBJ2-1 and V is TRBV29-1; 7 nucleotides match TRBD2. The CDR3 length is 16 residues. Trimming cost V 4 bases and J 0 bases; bases outside gene matches: 9. Germline V lookup: CDR1 SQVTM, CDR2 ANQGSEA. CDR3 DNA sequence: TGCAGCGTTGGGTGGGGGGGGGAGAGCTCCTACAATGAGCAGTTCTTC. It yields the protein CSVGWGGESSYNEQFF.